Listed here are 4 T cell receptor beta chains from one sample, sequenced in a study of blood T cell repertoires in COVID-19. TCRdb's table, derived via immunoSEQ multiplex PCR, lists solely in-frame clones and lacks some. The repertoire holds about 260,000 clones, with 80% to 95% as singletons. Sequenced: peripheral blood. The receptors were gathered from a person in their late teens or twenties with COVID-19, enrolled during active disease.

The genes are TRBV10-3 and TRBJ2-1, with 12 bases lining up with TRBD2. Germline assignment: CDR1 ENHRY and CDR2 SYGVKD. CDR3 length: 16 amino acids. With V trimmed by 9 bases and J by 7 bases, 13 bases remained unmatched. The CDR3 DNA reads TGTGCCATTGGGGACCACCTAGCGGGAGGGGGGAATGAGCAGTTCTTC. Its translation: CAIGDHLAGGGNEQFF.

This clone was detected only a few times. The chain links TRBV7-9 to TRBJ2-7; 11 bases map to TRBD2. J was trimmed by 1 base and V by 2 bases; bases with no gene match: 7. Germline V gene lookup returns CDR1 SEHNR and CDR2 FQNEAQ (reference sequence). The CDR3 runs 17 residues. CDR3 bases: TGTGCCAGCAGCTTAACGGGACTAGCGGAGTCTTCCTACGAGCAGTACTTC. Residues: CASSLTGLAESSYEQYF.

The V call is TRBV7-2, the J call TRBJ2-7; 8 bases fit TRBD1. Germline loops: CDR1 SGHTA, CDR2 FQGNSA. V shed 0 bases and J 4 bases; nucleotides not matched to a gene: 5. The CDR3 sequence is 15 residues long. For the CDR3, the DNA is TGTGCCAGCAGCTTAGCCGGGACAGGAGATTACGAGCAGTACTTC. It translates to CASSLAGTGDYEQYF.

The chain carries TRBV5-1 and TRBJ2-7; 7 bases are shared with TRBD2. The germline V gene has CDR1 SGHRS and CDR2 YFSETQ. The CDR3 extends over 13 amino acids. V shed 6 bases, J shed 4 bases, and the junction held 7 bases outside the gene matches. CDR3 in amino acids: CASNPGGRYEQYF. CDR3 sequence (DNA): TGCGCCAGCAACCCGGGAGGTCGGTACGAGCAGTACTTC.